This T cell receptor beta chain was identified during a study of T cells after yellow fever vaccination. Study-wide results and caveats: Compared with primary, the secondary response was weaker and peaked at day 5, not 15. Only a small proportion of the clonotypes turned up in both the CD4 and the CD8 compartments, likely arising from convergent recombination. Reappearance after the booster was seen for most primary-vaccination clones, at 96% CD4 and more than 80% CD8.

There are many counts of this clonotype. Its antigen is undetermined. Looked up from germline, CDR1 is KGHDR and CDR2 is SFDVKD. With 5 bases removed from V and 5 bases from J, the gap between germline ends came to 6 bases. The CDR3 is made up of 12 amino acids. They built TCR cDNA with 5'RACE template switching, a step that put in a universal primer site and UMIs. One entry per CDR3 protein results from TCRdb running MiXCR on the 5' RACE reads. The repertoire holds a few hundred thousand distinct CDR3 sequences, with 7.5% to 9% as singletons. This chain connects TRBV24-1 to TRBJ2-1; tentatively, D is TRBD1 or TRBD2 (5 bases each). The sequence derives from a man younger than 30 who received the YFV17D yellow fever vaccine. The material was CD4+ T cells sorted from PBMCs, obtained 5 days after the yellow fever booster vaccination. The CDR3 reads CATSGDHNEQFF. The CDR3 DNA follows: TGTGCCACCAGTGGGGACCACAATGAGCAGTTCTTC.